The T cell receptor beta chain under discussion was sequenced for a study of blood T cells in healthy people across ages. The second PCR ran about 6 to 12 cycles with a sample-barcoded 5' primer and J-beta primers. Tagging of each cDNA molecule was performed by a template-switch adaptor with 12 random nucleotides. MiXCR, applied by TCRdb to the 5' RACE reads, yields one record per CDR3 protein. The table lists around 320,000 distinct CDR3 sequences, 27% of them singletons. V shed 6 bases and J shed 7 bases, with 16 bases lying between them. The germline CDR1 and CDR2 sequences are MDHEN and SYDVKM. The CDR3 has 13 residues. This clonotype was counted a few times.

The sequencing sample was made of blood. The sequence came from a woman in her 70s in good health. This chain links TRBV28 with TRBJ2-7, with D perhaps matching TRBD1 (6 bases). DNA for the CDR3: TGTGCCAGCAGGCTGGACCCAGGGGAAGAGCAGTACTTC. Its translation: CASRLDPGEEQYF.